The 9 T cell receptor beta chains presented below share a single source sample, sequenced in a study of regulatory and conventional T cells in RAG deficiency. Conventional CD4+ T cells were sorted from blood as CD25-low CD127-high cells. Assay: immunoSEQ multiplex PCR; the TCRdb copy retains only in-frame clones and omits some. Among around 12,000 clones listed, just under 95% were seen once. The same data also went into a second study, on regulatory T cells. This second study says: The primer mix had 52 TRBV and 13 TRBJ primers.

Sequenced: CD4+ effector T cells sorted from blood. These receptors came from a human donor in good health.

CDR3 residues: CASSFRDRIWDKPQHF. The CDR3 DNA sequence: TGTGCCAGCAGCTTCCGGGACAGGATATGGGACAAGCCCCAGCATTTT. The rearrangement uses TRBV7-3 and TRBJ1-5, with 8 bases fitting TRBD1. J was trimmed by 8 bases and V by 3 bases; bases with no gene match: 12. In germline, CDR1 is SGHTA, CDR2 FQGTGA. The CDR3 totals 16 residues.

This sequence joins TRBV18 and TRBJ1-1, with 7 bases matching TRBD1. V shed 3 bases and J 6 bases; nucleotides not matched to a gene: 7. The CDR3 has 14 residues. In germline, CDR1 is KGHSH, CDR2 LQKENI. The CDR3 DNA is TGTGCCAGCTCACCGTTGGACAGGAGCGCTGAAGCTTTCTTT. The encoded protein is CASSPLDRSAEAFF.

The genes are TRBV7-9 and TRBJ1-5; D remains unclear. Trimming removed 0 bases from V and 6 bases from J, with 6 bases in between. Per germline, CDR1 SEHNR and CDR2 FQNEAQ (reference sequence). The CDR3 is 13 residues long. This CDR3 reads CASSLAYGQPQHF. The CDR3 region has the DNA TGTGCCAGCAGCTTAGCGTACGGTCAGCCCCAGCATTTT.

The rearrangement links TRBV30 to TRBJ2-5; D call uncertain. V gave up 0 bases and J gave up 1 base, with 6 bases separating them. The CDR3 extends over 13 amino acids. Germline assignment: CDR1 GTSNPN and CDR2 SVGIG (reference sequence). The CDR3 here is CAWSVGSQETQYF. CDR3 nucleotide sequence: TGTGCCTGGAGTGTCGGAAGCCAAGAGACCCAGTACTTC.

About this clone: Compared with germline, one end of the junction differs, possibly owing to a read error. The chain links TRBV9 to TRBJ2-3; 7 bases align to TRBD1. Germline V gene lookup returns CDR1 SGDLS and CDR2 YYNGEE. This CDR3 spans 15 amino acids. In nucleotides, the CDR3 is TGTGCCAGCAGCGTTACTTCGAGTTGGGACAGTGGTCTCCTTTTT. Amino acid sequence: CASSVTSSWDSGLLF.

V and J are TRBV9 and TRBJ2-2; D unresolved. The CDR3 is 15 residues long. With 0 bases removed from V and 7 bases from J, the gap between germline ends came to 13 bases. The germline V gene has CDR1 SGDLS and CDR2 YYNGEE. CDR3: CASSVGPSAVGELFF. The CDR3 coding sequence is TGTGCCAGCAGCGTAGGACCCTCGGCGGTCGGGGAGCTGTTTTTT.

Concerning this clone itself: One junction end does not reproduce the germline sequence, and a read error may be involved. The V gene is TRBV7-3, the J gene TRBJ2-2, with TRBD2 identical over 8 bases. The CDR3 has 17 amino acids. The germline CDR1 and CDR2 sequences are SGHTA and FQGTGA. CDR3 region: CTSSSTPIAGITGELFF. In DNA, the CDR3 is TGTACCAGCAGCTCTACTCCAATAGCGGGAATCACCGGGGAGCTGTTTTTT.

This chain joins TRBV5-1 and TRBJ1-1; D is uncertain. CDR3 length equals 14 residues. Looked up from germline, CDR1 is SGHRS and CDR2 is YFSETQ. V lost 0 bases and J lost 0, with 6 bases in between. The CDR3 loop reads CASSLASMNTEAFF. The CDR3 region has the DNA TGCGCCAGCAGCTTGGCCTCAATGAACACTGAAGCTTTCTTT.

The rearrangement links TRBV7-8 to TRBJ1-2; D is perhaps TRBD1 (5 bases). V was shortened by 5 bases and J by 14 bases, with 21 bases between the two germline ends. The CDR3 runs to 13 residues. CDR1 SGHVS and CDR2 FQNEAQ come from the germline V gene. DNA of the CDR3: TGTGCCAGCAGCCCTGCGCGGACACGGGCTTTGACCTTC. It encodes CASSPARTRALTF.